These T cell receptor beta chains were read from a single sample in a study of technical replicates of blood from a few donors. Using immunoSEQ multiplex PCR, the repertoire was profiled, and TCRdb retains in-frame clones only, with some absent. The sample includes tens of thousands of clones, roughly four fifths of them seen just once. The sequencing sample was made of PBMCs. The source is a human donor in good health. Some clones in this sample may be carry-over from other donors' samples. Both conserved end residues are part of each CDR3. Each record gives: D gene, V gene, clone size, J gene, CDR3 protein, CDR3 DNA. The D gene is left open where the match is weak. Size values are once, few and many counts, or a class for expanded clones, and some rows have none.

-	TRBV4-1	-	TRBJ2-2	CASSQLITVHTGELFF	TGCGCCAGCAGCCAATTAATAACGGTACACACCGGGGAGCTGTTTTTT
TRBD2	TRBV7-9	-	TRBJ2-3	CASSRGGGTDTDTQYF	TGTGCCAGCAGCCGTGGCGGGGGGACTGACACAGATACGCAGTATTTT
TRBD2	TRBV4-2	-	TRBJ2-2	CASSQTSGRAEGGELFF	TGTGCCAGCAGCCAAACTAGCGGGAGGGCCGAGGGCGGGGAGCTGTTTTTT
-	TRBV30	-	TRBJ2-7	CAWNAGGWGTISYEQYF	TGTGCCTGGAACGCAGGAGGGTGGGGGACCATCTCCTACGAGCAGTACTTC
-	TRBV7-3	-	TRBJ2-6	CASSLRHSGANVLTF	TGTGCCAGCAGCTTAAGGCACTCTGGGGCCAACGTCCTGACTTTC
TRBD2	TRBV5-6	-	TRBJ2-2	CASSSGLAAYRTGELFF	TGTGCCAGCAGCTCTGGACTAGCGGCTTATCGCACCGGGGAGCTGTTTTTT
-	TRBV18	few	TRBJ2-2	CASSPPPGDTGELFF	TGTGCCAGCTCACCACCGCCGGGGGACACCGGGGAGCTGTTTTTT
-	TRBV27	-	TRBJ1-1	CASHPRGNTGTEAFF	TGTGCCAGCCACCCACGGGGGAATACGGGAACTGAAGCTTTCTTT
TRBD1	TRBV13	-	TRBJ2-7	CASSSTGTGAYEQYF	TGTGCCAGCAGCTCAACCGGGACAGGGGCATACGAGCAGTACTTC
-	TRBV6-6	-	TRBJ1-2	CASSYYGNNYGYTF	TGTGCCAGCAGTTACTACGGGAATAACTATGGCTACACCTTC
-	TRBV30	many	TRBJ1-5	CAWSSLGVQPQHF	TGTGCCTGGAGTAGTTTAGGGGTCCAGCCCCAGCATTTT
TRBD2	TRBV7-9	-	TRBJ2-5	CASNDLLAGGQETQYF	TGTGCCAGCAACGACCTTCTAGCGGGGGGGCAAGAGACCCAGTACTTC